The present T cell receptor beta chain was sequenced within a study of blood T cell repertoires in COVID-19. V lost 1 base, J lost 6 bases, and 13 bases lay in between. The V gene's germline CDR1 is SGHTA and CDR2 FQGNSA. The CDR3 has 14 amino acids. The protocol was immunoSEQ multiplex PCR, while the TCRdb copy is restricted to in-frame clones and leaves out a portion. The table lists around 700,000 clones, more than 80% of them singletons, with over 0.2% in the top ten. The chain carries TRBV7-2 and TRBJ2-7, with D hard to call. The source is a woman between 18 and 29 years old with acute or convalescent COVID-19. The specimen sequenced was peripheral blood. The CDR3 spells CASSLGIPISEQYF. The CDR3 DNA reads as TGTGCCAGCAGCTTAGGTATTCCTATTAGCGAGCAGTACTTC.